A single sample is the source of the 20 T cell receptor beta chains below, sequenced in a study of CD8 T cells in ankylosing spondylitis. TCRdb passed the 5' RACE reads through MiXCR, listing each CDR3 protein once. Counted here are 130,000 or so distinct CDR3 sequences, 10% to 12% occurring once; the ten biggest clones make up about 4%. Sequences were obtained from blood, either unsorted or a sorted T cell fraction (not recorded which). The receptors originated from a female donor with ankylosing spondylitis or in good health (not recorded which).

There are many counts of this clonotype. This chain links TRBV5-1 with TRBJ2-5; D not resolved. Deletions cut 1 base from V and 2 bases from J, with 12 bases between. CDR1 and CDR2 (germline): SGHRS, YFSETQ. CDR3 size: 15 residues. CDR3 in DNA: TGCGCCAGCAGCTTGTTGGGTCAGCAGCAAGAGACCCAGTACTTC. This encodes CASSLLGQQQETQYF. Based on the CDR3 plus reference TRBV5-1 and TRBJ2-5, the full variable domain is KAGVTQTPRYLIKTRGQQVTLSCSPISGHRSVSWYQQTPGQGLQFLFEYFSETQRNKGNFPGRFSGRQFSNSRSEMNVSTLELGDSALYLCASSLLGQQQETQYFGPGTRLLVL.

This clonotype was seen ten or more times. The V and J genes are TRBV30 and TRBJ2-7, with D possibly being TRBD2 (6 bases). Germline V lookup: CDR1 GTSNPN, CDR2 SVGIG (reference sequence). V lost 5 bases to trimming and J lost 3 bases, with 11 bases between them. The length of the CDR3 is 12 residues. CDR3: CAWGRGSYEQYF. The CDR3 DNA is TGTGCCTGGGGCCGGGGGAGCTACGAGCAGTACTTC.

This clonotype appeared many times. The V and J genes are TRBV10-2 and TRBJ1-5; possible D gene TRBD1, 5 bases. CDR1 WSHSY and CDR2 SAAADI come from the germline V gene. CDR3 size: 18 residues. V lost 3 bases, J lost 4 bases, and 22 bases lay in between. The CDR3 sequence is CASSDGRTFPTLNQPQHF. The DNA for the CDR3 is TGCGCCAGCAGTGATGGTCGGACATTCCCTACCCTGAATCAGCCCCAGCATTTT.

This clonotype was counted ten times or more. The chain carries TRBV11-2 and TRBJ2-1; 9 bases agree with TRBD2. Trimming at V came to 3 bases and at J to 7 bases, leaving 16 bases not matched to a gene. This CDR3 region has 18 residues. CDR1 and CDR2 (germline): SGHAT, FQNNGV. The CDR3 bases are TGTGCCAGCAGCTTCACTGCAATTAGCGGGAGAGGGTGGAATGAGCAGTTCTTC. Encoded protein: CASSFTAISGRGWNEQFF.

The table lists this clonotype with many counts. V is TRBV7-9 and J is TRBJ2-7, with unresolved D. CDR1 is SEHNR and CDR2 is FQNEAQ in the germline V gene (reference sequence). With 4 bases removed from V and 0 bases from J, the gap between germline ends came to 10 bases. The length of the CDR3 is 14 residues. CDR3 sequence (DNA): TGTGCCAGCAGCTCCTGGATGAGCTCCTACGAGCAGTACTTC. This sequence encodes CASSSWMSSYEQYF.

This clonotype was seen repeatedly, ten times or more. The chain carries TRBV7-8 and TRBJ1-3, with D possibly TRBD1 on 5 matching bases. The V and J ends lost 3 bases and 0 bases respectively, with 9 bases between them. There are 15 residues in the CDR3. Germline V gives CDR1 SGHVS, CDR2 FQNEAQ. This CDR3 reads CASSFTGLSGNTIYF. CDR3 nucleotide sequence: TGTGCCAGCAGCTTTACGGGGCTCTCTGGAAACACCATATATTTT.

To note about this clonotype: This may arise from a read error, as a much more abundant clone is one base away. This rearrangement joins TRBV6-1 to TRBJ2-3, with D maybe TRBD1 (6 bases). The V gene's germline CDR1 is MNHNS and CDR2 SASEGT. This CDR3 comprises 13 residues. The CDR3 loop reads CASSGQHRDTQSF. CDR3 bases: TGTGCCAGCAGCGGACAGCACAGAGATACGCAGTCTTTT.

This chain connects TRBV6-2 or TRBV6-3 to TRBJ2-1; 7 positions agree with TRBD2. V was pared by 2 bases and J by 8 bases, with 6 bases of the junction left unmatched. CDR1 is MNHEY, CDR2 SVGEGT, per germline. The CDR3 contains 14 residues. The CDR3, as DNA: TGTGCCAGCAGTTACGTATCGGGAGGTCATGAGCAGTTCTTC. Translating gives CASSYVSGGHEQFF.

This clonotype was seen repeatedly, ten times or more. The rearrangement joins TRBV20-1 to TRBJ1-5; the match to TRBD1 covers 7 bases. The germline V gene encodes CDR1 DFQATT and CDR2 SNEGSKA (reference sequence). The CDR3 consists of 12 residues. Germline trimming cut 6 bases from V and 5 bases from J; bases unmatched to any gene: 4. The chain's CDR3 is CSATGQDQPQHF. As DNA, the CDR3 is TGCAGTGCCACAGGACAGGATCAGCCCCAGCATTTT.

This clonotype was seen repeatedly, ten times or more. The chain combines TRBV20-1 with TRBJ2-1; tentatively, D is TRBD2 (5 bases). V lost 7 bases to trimming and J lost 8 bases, with 18 bases between them. The CDR3 has 13 residues. CDR1 DFQATT and CDR2 SNEGSKA come from the germline V gene (reference sequence). Here the CDR3 DNA reads TGCAGTGGGGCTAGCCAAAGGCGCGATGAGCAGTTCTTC. Its translation is CSGASQRRDEQFF.

The rearrangement links TRBV28 to TRBJ2-4; D is unresolved. The CDR3 is 16 residues long. CDR1 MDHEN and CDR2 SYDVKM come from the germline V gene. The V end was cut by 6 bases, the J end by 0 bases, with 15 bases between. DNA of the CDR3: TGTGCCAGCAGAGACGGTACCATTGTAGCCAAAAACATTCAGTACTTC. Encoded protein: CASRDGTIVAKNIQYF. The variable domain in full, completed from reference TRBV28 and TRBJ2-4, reads DVKVTQSSRYLVKRTGEKVFLECVQDMDHENMFWYRQDPGLGLRLIYFSYDVKMKEKGDIPEGYSVSREKKERFSLILESASTNQTSMYLCASRDGTIVAKNIQYFGAGTRLSVL.

This clonotype was seen at least ten times. This chain joins TRBV6-1 and TRBJ1-1; 7 positions agree with TRBD1. Germline V gives CDR1 MNHNS, CDR2 SASEGT. The V and J ends lost 10 bases and 9 bases, in that order; junction bases with no gene match: 14. This CDR3 is 13 amino acids long. The CDR3 spells CAITLGTVGKAFF. CDR3 sequence (DNA): TGTGCCATTACTCTCGGGACAGTTGGCAAAGCTTTCTTT.

This clonotype was picked up many times. The gene calls are TRBV10-3 and TRBJ1-5; D unresolved. The germline V and J ends were trimmed by 11 bases and 6 bases, with 17 bases remaining between them. This CDR3 spans 13 amino acids. Germline assignment: CDR1 ENHRY and CDR2 SYGVKD. The CDR3 sequence: CAAGGQTSQPQHF. The CDR3 coding sequence is TGTGCCGCCGGTGGCCAGACATCTCAGCCCCAGCATTTT.

At least ten counts were recorded for this clonotype. The V and J genes are TRBV20-1 and TRBJ2-7; no reliable D call. There are 13 residues in the CDR3. Trimming pared 3 bases from V and 3 bases from J, leaving 12 bases between. Per the germline V gene, CDR1 is DFQATT and CDR2 is SNEGSKA (reference sequence). CDR3 loop: CSASSLQVYEQYF. Here the CDR3 DNA reads TGCAGTGCTAGTAGCCTCCAGGTCTACGAGCAGTACTTC.

This clonotype has at least ten counts. The chain carries TRBV7-8 and TRBJ2-1; 11 bases map to TRBD2. The germline V gene has CDR1 SGHVS and CDR2 FQNEAQ. This CDR3 region has 14 residues. V shed 5 bases, J shed 7 bases, and the junction held 4 bases outside the gene matches. The CDR3 spells CASSPLAGGNEQFF. DNA of the CDR3: TGTGCCAGCAGCCCGTTAGCGGGGGGGAATGAGCAGTTCTTC.

As regards this clonotype: This may be a read error: a much more frequent sequence differs by one nucleotide. The chain is built from TRBV20-1 and TRBJ2-2; TRBD2 might be the D (6 bases). The V gene's germline CDR1 is DFQATT and CDR2 SNEGSKA (reference sequence). CDR3 length: 14 amino acids. CDR3 residues: CSAHVLGAGGVLFF. DNA for the CDR3: TGCAGTGCCCACGTGTTGGGCGCGGGCGGGGTGCTGTTTTTT.

Many counts were recorded for this clonotype. This chain connects TRBV20-1 to TRBJ2-3; the D gene is possibly TRBD2 (5 bases). Germline values: CDR1 DFQATT, CDR2 SNEGSKA (reference sequence). The length of the CDR3 is 13 residues. V was clipped by 6 bases and J by 0 bases, with 10 bases between them. The CDR3: CSAFRGSTDTQYF. The CDR3 DNA sequence: TGCAGTGCCTTCCGGGGTAGCACAGATACGCAGTATTTT.

At least ten counts were recorded for this clonotype. The chain employs TRBV29-1 and TRBJ2-3; D is unresolved. Germline CDR1 SQVTM, CDR2 ANQGSEA. V lost 4 bases and J 5 bases, leaving 4 bases between the germline ends. The CDR3 loop spans 10 amino acids. In DNA, the CDR3 is TGCAGCGTTGGAGAAGATACGCAGTATTTT. This translates into CSVGEDTQYF.

This clonotype occurred many times. The gene calls are TRBV5-1 and TRBJ2-5, with TRBD2 identical over 8 bases. The junction had 2 bases not matched to a gene; V was cut back by 1 base and J by 0 bases. The CDR3 loop spans 15 amino acids. CDR1 SGHRS and CDR2 YFSETQ come from the germline V gene. As DNA, the CDR3 is TGCGCCAGCAGCTTGATAGCGGGGAACCAAGAGACCCAGTACTTC. This codes for CASSLIAGNQETQYF. The entire variable domain, with the rest obtained from reference TRBV5-1 and TRBJ2-5, is as follows: KAGVTQTPRYLIKTRGQQVTLSCSPISGHRSVSWYQQTPGQGLQFLFEYFSETQRNKGNFPGRFSGRQFSNSRSEMNVSTLELGDSALYLCASSLIAGNQETQYFGPGTRLLVL.

Many counts were recorded for this clonotype. The chain joins TRBV28 to TRBJ2-1; D is unclear. CDR3 length: 14 residues. Trimming cost V 2 bases and J 10 bases, with 15 bases left between them. Germline V gives CDR1 MDHEN, CDR2 SYDVKM. The CDR3 region has the DNA TGTGCCAGCAGTTTAGCACGGTACGGTCGGGAGCAGTTCTTC. Translated, it gives CASSLARYGREQFF.